Listed below are T cell receptor beta chains from one sample, sequenced in a study of metastatic and nonmetastatic thyroid tumors. Using MiXCR, TCRdb reanalyzed the PCR reads. Of some 22,000 clones in the sample, under 25% were seen once. The sequenced material came from blood. These TCRs come from a male donor with papillary thyroid cancer or a benign thyroid nodule (not recorded which). Some clones in this sample may be carry-over from other donors' samples. CDR3s include the opening cysteine and the closing phenylalanine or tryptophan. A D gene is named only where the DNA matches it firmly. Expanded clones are given a class, and other clones once, few, many or no size at all.

d_call,j_call,cdr3_length,clone_size,v_call,cdr3_nt,cdr3_aa
TRBD2,TRBJ2-1,12,medium-sized,TRBV28,TGTGCCAGCGGGCTAGCGGTAGGGAAGCAGTTCTTC,CASGLAVGKQFF
.,TRBJ2-3,16,many,TRBV12-3/TRBV12-4,TGTGCCAGCAGCTTTTCTGAGCGGAGTCGCACAGATACGCAGTATTTT,CASSFSERSRTDTQYF
.,TRBJ2-3,14,.,TRBV5-1,TGCGCCAGCAGTAGAGACAGGCTAACAGATATGCAGTATTTT,CASSRDRLTDMQYF
.,TRBJ2-4,16,many,TRBV10-3,TGTGCCATCAGTGAAACAGGCGGTCTAGCCAAAAACATTCAGTACTTC,CAISETGGLAKNIQYF
TRBD2,TRBJ2-7,14,few,TRBV27,TGTGCCAGCAGCCCTACGCGGGAGAACTACGAGCAGTACTTC,CASSPTRENYEQYF
.,TRBJ2-6,17,many,TRBV9,TGTGCCAGCAGCGACCCAGGGGTCCTTGGAGGGGCCAACGTCCTGACTTTC,CASSDPGVLGGANVLTF
.,TRBJ2-7,12,medium-sized,TRBV7-2,TGTGCCAGCAGCCTTAGAAACCTCGAGCAGTACTTC,CASSLRNLEQYF
TRBD2,TRBJ2-7,16,many,TRBV5-1,TGCGCCAGCAGCTTGGATAGCGGGAGTAGAGCCTACGAGCAGTACTTC,CASSLDSGSRAYEQYF
.,TRBJ2-7,14,medium-sized,TRBV11-2,TGTGCCAGCAGCTTAGGAGGCCAGACCTACGAGCAGTACTTC,CASSLGGQTYEQYF
.,TRBJ2-1,13,many,TRBV4-3,TGCGCCAGCAGCCCCTTAAGAGGGACAGAGCAGTTCTTC,CASSPLRGTEQFF
.,TRBJ2-7,14,many,TRBV7-2,TGTGCCAGCAGCTTAGCCAGGGACCTAGGCGAGCAGTACTTC,CASSLARDLGEQYF
.,TRBJ2-7,11,.,TRBV5-6,TGTGCCAGCAGCTTGGGACCAGAGCAGTACTTC,CASSLGPEQYF
.,TRBJ2-7,12,.,TRBV12-3/TRBV12-4,TGTGCCAGCAGCCGAGCGGTGGTCGAGCAGTACTTC,CASSRAVVEQYF
.,TRBJ2-7,15,many,TRBV20-1,TGCAGTGCTAGGCACTACCGGGACGCCGCCTACGAGCAGTACTTC,CSARHYRDAAYEQYF
.,TRBJ1-3,14,many,TRBV20-1,TGCAGTGCTAGGCGGGGGGTGGCTGGAAACACCATATATTTT,CSARRGVAGNTIYF
.,TRBJ2-7,16,.,TRBV6-1,TGTGCCAGCAGTCTGTGGGCCGCTGAAAGCTCCTACGAGCAGTACTTC,CASSLWAAESSYEQYF
.,TRBJ2-7,14,many,TRBV7-2,TGTGCCAGCAGCACAACCCGCACGGGCTACGAGCAGTACTTC,CASSTTRTGYEQYF
TRBD2,TRBJ2-3,16,.,TRBV9,TGTGCCAGCAGCGTCGGCGGGAGTCGTGTGCGGGTCACGCAGTATTTT,CASSVGGSRVRVTQYF
.,TRBJ2-2,15,many,TRBV15,TGTGCCACCAGCAGAGACTCCCTTAACACCGGGGAGCTGTTTTTT,CATSRDSLNTGELFF
.,TRBJ2-7,11,many,TRBV5-4,TGTGCCAGCAGCTTGGATGTCGAGCAGTACTTC,CASSLDVEQYF
.,TRBJ2-4,14,many,TRBV28,TGTGCCCTTGGGGGGGGCAGTGACAAAAACATTCAGTACTTC,CALGGGSDKNIQYF
TRBD1,TRBJ2-1,15,few,TRBV10-2,TGCGCCAGCAGTGAACCTGGACAGGGTATGAATGATCAGTTCTTC,CASSEPGQGMNDQFF
.,TRBJ1-2,13,medium-sized,TRBV28,TGTGCCAGCAGTTTAAAGGTTTCTTATGGCTACACCTTC,CASSLKVSYGYTF